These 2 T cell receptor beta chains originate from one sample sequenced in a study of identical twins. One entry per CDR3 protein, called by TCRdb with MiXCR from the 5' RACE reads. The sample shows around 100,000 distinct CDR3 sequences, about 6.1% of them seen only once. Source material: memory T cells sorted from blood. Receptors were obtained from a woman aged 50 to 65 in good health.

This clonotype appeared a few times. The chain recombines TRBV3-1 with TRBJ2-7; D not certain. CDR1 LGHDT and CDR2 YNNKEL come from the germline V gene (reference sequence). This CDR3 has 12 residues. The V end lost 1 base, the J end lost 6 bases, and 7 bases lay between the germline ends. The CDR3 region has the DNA TGTGCCAGCAGCCAAGGAAAATCCGAGCAGTACTTC. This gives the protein CASSQGKSEQYF.

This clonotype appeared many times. The CDR3 DNA is TGTGCCAGCAGGGGGGGCACCAACTCTGGAAACACCATATATTTT. It is translated as CASRGGTNSGNTIYF. The V call is TRBV2, the J call TRBJ1-3, with D possibly being TRBD1 (6 bases). The V gene's germline CDR1 is SNHLY and CDR2 FYNNEI. V shed 6 bases and J shed 0 bases, with 12 bases lying between them. The CDR3 length is 15 residues.